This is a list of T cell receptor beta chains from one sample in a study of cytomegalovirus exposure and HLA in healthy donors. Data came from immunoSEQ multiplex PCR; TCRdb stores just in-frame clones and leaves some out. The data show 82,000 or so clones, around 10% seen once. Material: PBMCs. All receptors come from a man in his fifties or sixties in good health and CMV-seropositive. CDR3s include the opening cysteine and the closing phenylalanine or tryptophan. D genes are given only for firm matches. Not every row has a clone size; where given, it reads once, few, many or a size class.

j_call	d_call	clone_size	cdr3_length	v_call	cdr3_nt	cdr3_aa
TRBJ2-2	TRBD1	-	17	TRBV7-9	TGTGCCAGCAGCTTCGGATCCGGGACAGGGGACACCGGGGAGCTGTTTTTT	CASSFGSGTGDTGELFF
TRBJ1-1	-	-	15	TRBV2	TGTGCCAGCAGTCCGAACCCAGGGCTGAGGACTGAAGCTTTCTTT	CASSPNPGLRTEAFF
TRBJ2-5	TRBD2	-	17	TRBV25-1	TGTGCCAGCAGTGACCCCCGGGCTAGCGGGAGTTCTGAGACCCAGTACTTC	CASSDPRASGSSETQYF
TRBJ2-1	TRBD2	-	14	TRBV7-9	TGTGCCAGCAGCTTAGCGGGAGGGCCAAATGAGCAGTTCTTC	CASSLAGGPNEQFF
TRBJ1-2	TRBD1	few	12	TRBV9	TGTGCCAGCACAGGGGGCGTTTATGGCTACACCTTC	CASTGGVYGYTF
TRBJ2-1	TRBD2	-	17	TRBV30	TGTGCCTGGAGTGTTCGCGGCGCGGGAGGCGACTACAATGAGCAGTTCTTC	CAWSVRGAGGDYNEQFF
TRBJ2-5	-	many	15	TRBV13	TGTGCCAGCAGCTTAGGCCTAAGCGGCCAAGAGACCCAGTACTTC	CASSLGLSGQETQYF
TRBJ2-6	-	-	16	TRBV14	TGTGCCAGCACCCGAGGAGGAGGCGCCGGGGCCAACGTCCTGACTTTC	CASTRGGGAGANVLTF
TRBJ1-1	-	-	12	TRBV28	TGTGCCACGTCTCCCCCGAACACTGAAGCTTTCTTT	CATSPPNTEAFF
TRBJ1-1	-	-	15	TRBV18	TGTGCCAGCTCACCAGGCAGGGAAATGAACACTGAAGCTTTCTTT	CASSPGREMNTEAFF
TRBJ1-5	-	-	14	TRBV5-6	TGTGCCAGCAGATTGGTAGCTAGCAATCAGCACCAGCATTTT	CASRLVASNQHQHF
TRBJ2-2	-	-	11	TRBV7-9	TGTGCCAGCAGCTTTCGGGGGGAGCTGTTTTTT	CASSFRGELFF
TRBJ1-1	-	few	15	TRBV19	TGTGCCAGTAGTATCTCCAGGACAGCGGAGACTGAAGCTTTCTTT	CASSISRTAETEAFF
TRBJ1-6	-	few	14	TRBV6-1	TGTGCCAGCAGTGACCGGGACACGAATTCACCCCTCCACTTT	CASSDRDTNSPLHF
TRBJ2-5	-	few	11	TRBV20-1	TGCAGTGCCCTGGGAGAAGAGACCCAGTACTTC	CSALGEETQYF
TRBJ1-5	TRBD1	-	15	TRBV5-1	TGCGCCAGCAGCTTGGAAGGGGGCGGCAATCAGCCCCAGCATTTT	CASSLEGGGNQPQHF
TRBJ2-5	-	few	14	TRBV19	TGTGCCAGTAGTATGCGGGCAGACCAAGAGACCCAGTACTTC	CASSMRADQETQYF
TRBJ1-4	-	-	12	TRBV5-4	TGTGCCAGCAGCTTGCCACGGGAAAAACTGTTTTTT	CASSLPREKLFF
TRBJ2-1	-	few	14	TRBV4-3	TGCGCCAGCAGCCAAGATCAACCCGGGGATGAGCAGTTCTTC	CASSQDQPGDEQFF
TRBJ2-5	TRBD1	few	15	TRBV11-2	TGTGCCAGCAGCTTAGATCGGACAGGGACCGAGACCCAGTACTTC	CASSLDRTGTETQYF
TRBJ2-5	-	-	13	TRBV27	TGTGCCAGCAGTTCTAGGACTGTAGAGACCCAGTACTTC	CASSSRTVETQYF
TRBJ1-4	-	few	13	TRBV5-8	TGTGCCAGCAGGCGGGTGTCTAATGAAAAACTGTTTTTT	CASRRVSNEKLFF
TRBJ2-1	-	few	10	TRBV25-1	TGTGCCAGCAGTGGTCTTATTCAGTTCTTC	CASSGLIQFF
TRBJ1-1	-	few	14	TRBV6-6	TGTGCCAGCAGTTATGGCTTACAGTACACTGAAGCTTTCTTT	CASSYGLQYTEAFF
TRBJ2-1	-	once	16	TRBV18	TGTGCCAGCTCACCACCGGGACTCACCCCTTCGACTGAGCAGTTCTTC	CASSPPGLTPSTEQFF
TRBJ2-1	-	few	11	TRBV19	TGTGCCAGTAGTATAGATCGGGAGCAGTTCTTC	CASSIDREQFF
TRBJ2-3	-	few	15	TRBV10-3	TGTGCCATCAGGCAGGGATCAATTAGCACAGATACGCAGTATTTT	CAIRQGSISTDTQYF
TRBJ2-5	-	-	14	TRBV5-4	TGTGCCAGCAGTTCCCCGAATGGCGGGGAGACCCAGTACTTC	CASSSPNGGETQYF
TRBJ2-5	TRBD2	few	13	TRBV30	TGTGCCTTTAGCGGGGGGGCTTTCGAGACCCAGTACTTC	CAFSGGAFETQYF
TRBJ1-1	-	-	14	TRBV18	TGTGCCAGCTCACCAACAATTATGAACACTGAAGCTTTCTTT	CASSPTIMNTEAFF
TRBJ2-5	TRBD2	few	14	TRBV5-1	TGCGCCAGCAGCTTTTGGGGGGGTCGGGAGACCCAGTACTTC	CASSFWGGRETQYF
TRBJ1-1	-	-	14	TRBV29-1	TGCAGCGTTGAAGTAACCGGGGCGGGGGCTGAAGCTTTCTTT	CSVEVTGAGAEAFF
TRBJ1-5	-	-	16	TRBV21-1	TGTGCCAGCAGCCTTAAGGGGGGGTATAGCAATCAGCCCCAGCATTTT	CASSLKGGYSNQPQHF
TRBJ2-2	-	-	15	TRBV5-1	TGCGCCAGCAGCTCGCTGGCTCCTAACACCGGGGAGCTGTTTTTT	CASSSLAPNTGELFF
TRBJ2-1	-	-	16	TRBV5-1	TGCGCCAGCAGCTTAACAGGGCCCAGCTCCTACAATGAGCAGTTCTTC	CASSLTGPSSYNEQFF
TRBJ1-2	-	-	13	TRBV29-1	TGCAGCGTTGAGTACAGCCCCTCCTATGGCTACACCTTC	CSVEYSPSYGYTF
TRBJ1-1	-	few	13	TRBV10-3	TGTGCCATCAGTCCACAGGGGAACACTGAAGCTTTCTTT	CAISPQGNTEAFF